The rows below give T cell receptor beta chains drawn from one sample of a study of cytomegalovirus exposure and HLA in healthy donors. The table came from immunoSEQ multiplex PCR; TCRdb's copy has only in-frame clones and leaves some out. The table lists about 120,000 clones, about 80% of them singletons. Material for sequencing was PBMCs. The source of these receptors is a woman in her forties or fifties in good health and CMV-seropositive. Both conserved end residues are part of each CDR3. Each record gives: D gene, V gene, CDR3 length, clone size, J gene, CDR3 DNA, CDR3 protein. D genes are given only for firm matches. Not every row has a clone size; where given, it reads once, few, many or a size class.

d_call: TRBD1
v_call: TRBV15
cdr3_length: 14
clone_size: -
j_call: TRBJ1-5
cdr3_nt: TGTGCCACCAGCAGGACAGGGTACGGTCAGCCCCAGCATTTT
cdr3_aa: CATSRTGYGQPQHF

d_call: TRBD2
v_call: TRBV4-3
cdr3_length: 16
clone_size: -
j_call: TRBJ2-3
cdr3_nt: TGCGCCAGCAGCCAAGATCCTGGACGGGGGGCAGATACGCAGTATTTT
cdr3_aa: CASSQDPGRGADTQYF

d_call: TRBD1
v_call: TRBV6-5
cdr3_length: 13
clone_size: -
j_call: TRBJ2-7
cdr3_nt: TGTGCCAGCAGAAAACAGGGGGCTTGGGAGCAGTACTTC
cdr3_aa: CASRKQGAWEQYF

d_call: -
v_call: TRBV27
cdr3_length: 18
clone_size: -
j_call: TRBJ1-3
cdr3_nt: TGTGCCAGCAACCTACTTGCGGACAGCTGGAGCTCTGGAAACACCATATATTTT
cdr3_aa: CASNLLADSWSSGNTIYF

d_call: -
v_call: TRBV27
cdr3_length: 17
clone_size: -
j_call: TRBJ1-1
cdr3_nt: TGTGCCAGCAGTCGGGGGAGGGGATTACGATTGAACACTGAAGCTTTCTTT
cdr3_aa: CASSRGRGLRLNTEAFF

d_call: -
v_call: TRBV10-3
cdr3_length: 12
clone_size: -
j_call: TRBJ1-2
cdr3_nt: TGTGCCATCAGCATCAGCGGATATGGCTACACCTTC
cdr3_aa: CAISISGYGYTF

d_call: TRBD1
v_call: TRBV2
cdr3_length: 17
clone_size: -
j_call: TRBJ1-6
cdr3_nt: TGTGCCAGCACCGAGGCGGACAGGGTAATCTATAATTCACCCCTCCACTTT
cdr3_aa: CASTEADRVIYNSPLHF

d_call: TRBD2
v_call: TRBV7-3
cdr3_length: 16
clone_size: -
j_call: TRBJ2-1
cdr3_nt: TGTGCCAGCAGCTACGGACTAGCGGGGGCCGAGAATGAGCAGTTCTTC
cdr3_aa: CASSYGLAGAENEQFF

d_call: TRBD2
v_call: TRBV7-8
cdr3_length: 16
clone_size: -
j_call: TRBJ2-1
cdr3_nt: TGTGCCAGCAGCCGAAATAGGGTGCGGGGGTACAATGAGCAGTTCTTC
cdr3_aa: CASSRNRVRGYNEQFF

d_call: -
v_call: TRBV7-9
cdr3_length: 12
clone_size: -
j_call: TRBJ2-1
cdr3_nt: TGTGCCAGCAGCTTATATGAGGGGGATAACATCTTC
cdr3_aa: CASSLYEGDNIF

d_call: TRBD1
v_call: TRBV5-1
cdr3_length: 14
clone_size: -
j_call: TRBJ2-3
cdr3_nt: TGCGCCAGCAGCTCCGGGACAGGTTCAGATACGCAGTATTTT
cdr3_aa: CASSSGTGSDTQYF

d_call: TRBD2
v_call: TRBV6-5
cdr3_length: 14
clone_size: -
j_call: TRBJ2-3
cdr3_nt: TGTGCCAGCAGTTACTCTAGCGGGACCGATACGCAGTATTTT
cdr3_aa: CASSYSSGTDTQYF

d_call: TRBD1
v_call: TRBV13
cdr3_length: 18
clone_size: -
j_call: TRBJ1-2
cdr3_nt: TGTGCCAGCAGCCCTCCCGAACAGGGGGCTATCAATAACTATGGCTACACCTTC
cdr3_aa: CASSPPEQGAINNYGYTF

d_call: -
v_call: TRBV6-6
cdr3_length: 12
clone_size: -
j_call: TRBJ2-2
cdr3_nt: TGTGCCAGCAGTACTAACACCGGGGAGCTGTTTTTT
cdr3_aa: CASSTNTGELFF

d_call: -
v_call: TRBV7-6
cdr3_length: 13
clone_size: once
j_call: TRBJ2-5
cdr3_nt: TGTGCCAGCAGCTTAGTGGGGGGAGAGACCCAGTACTTC
cdr3_aa: CASSLVGGETQYF

d_call: -
v_call: TRBV7-2
cdr3_length: 14
clone_size: few
j_call: TRBJ2-7
cdr3_nt: TGTGCCAGCAGCTTAGTTAGGGGCTCCTACGAGCAGTACTTC
cdr3_aa: CASSLVRGSYEQYF

d_call: TRBD1
v_call: TRBV6-5
cdr3_length: 15
clone_size: -
j_call: TRBJ1-1
cdr3_nt: TGTGCCAGCAGGGCCCTGACAGGGGGGGACACTGAAGCTTTCTTT
cdr3_aa: CASRALTGGDTEAFF

d_call: -
v_call: TRBV27
cdr3_length: 15
clone_size: -
j_call: TRBJ1-4
cdr3_nt: TGTGCCAGCAGGCTCTGGGGGGGAGCTAATGAAAAACTGTTTTTT
cdr3_aa: CASRLWGGANEKLFF

d_call: TRBD1
v_call: TRBV28
cdr3_length: 14
clone_size: -
j_call: TRBJ1-1
cdr3_nt: TGTGCCACCAGACCGGGACAGGGGACCACTGAAGCTTTCTTT
cdr3_aa: CATRPGQGTTEAFF

d_call: TRBD1
v_call: TRBV10-3
cdr3_length: 17
clone_size: -
j_call: TRBJ1-1
cdr3_nt: TGTGCCATCAGTGTACGGCACCAGGGGGCGGTGAACACTGAAGCTTTCTTT
cdr3_aa: CAISVRHQGAVNTEAFF

d_call: -
v_call: TRBV7-9
cdr3_length: 16
clone_size: -
j_call: TRBJ2-2
cdr3_nt: TGTTCCAGCGAACCGGGGGGCGGGGGACACACCGGGGAGCTGTTTTTT
cdr3_aa: CSSEPGGGGHTGELFF

d_call: TRBD2
v_call: TRBV5-1
cdr3_length: 15
clone_size: -
j_call: TRBJ2-1
cdr3_nt: TGCGCCAGCAGCTTCGATCCTAGCGGGGGCGATGAGCAGTTCTTC
cdr3_aa: CASSFDPSGGDEQFF

d_call: -
v_call: TRBV6-1
cdr3_length: 14
clone_size: -
j_call: TRBJ2-7
cdr3_nt: TGTGCCAGCAGCCCCAGGACAGCTTCCTACGAGCAGTACTTC
cdr3_aa: CASSPRTASYEQYF

d_call: TRBD2
v_call: TRBV5-4
cdr3_length: 16
clone_size: -
j_call: TRBJ2-5
cdr3_nt: TGTGCCAGCAGTAAGGCAGGCGGGGGGCGCCCGGAGACCCAGTACTTC
cdr3_aa: CASSKAGGGRPETQYF